The 8 T cell receptor beta chains below all came from one sample that was sequenced in a study of blood T cell repertoires in COVID-19 (dated by TCRdb to 2018 to 2020). Receptors were amplified or captured by the immunoSEQ multiplex PCR assay. Entries here come from immuneACCESS through TCRdb and include only in-frame sequences with V and J called. Some clones fail to appear in such tables; in the studies checked, an unresolved V gene covers under half of the shortfall, and the cause of the remainder is unknown. The sample data list under 300,000 clones, and 75% to 90% of these were observed just once. About 6% of the sample comes from the top ten. Sequenced material: PBMCs or T cells enriched from blood (not recorded which). The receptors were sampled from a woman between 25 and 40 years old with acute COVID-19.

The V and J genes are TRBV14 and TRBJ2-7, with D possibly matching TRBD1 (6 bases). The ends were cut back, 2 bases at V and 1 base at J, with 9 bases in the middle. Germline V gene sequence: CDR1 SGHDN, CDR2 FVKESK. The CDR3 has 14 amino acids. The CDR3 loop reads CASSQRGSSYEQYF. The CDR3 DNA is TGTGCCAGCAGCCAAAGGGGGAGTTCCTACGAGCAGTACTTC.

The chain combines TRBV28 with TRBJ2-7; D uncertain. Per germline, CDR1 MDHEN and CDR2 SYDVKM. This CDR3 spans 14 amino acids. V was trimmed by 2 bases and J by 5 bases, leaving 13 bases between them. The CDR3 protein is CASSLQAPLDEQYF. CDR3 DNA sequence: TGTGCCAGCAGTTTACAGGCCCCCCTCGACGAGCAGTACTTC.

The chain carries TRBV29-1 and TRBJ2-7, with 7 bases lining up with TRBD1. Germline V gene lookup returns CDR1 SQVTM and CDR2 ANQGSEA. J lost 3 bases, V lost 6 bases, and 5 bases had no gene match. The CDR3 has 12 residues. This chain's CDR3 is CSVYWDSYEQYF. For the CDR3, the DNA is TGCAGCGTATATTGGGACAGCTACGAGCAGTACTTC.

The V and J genes are TRBV7-2 and TRBJ1-4; D unclear. Germline V gene data show CDR1 as SGHTA and CDR2 as FQGNSA. The germline V and J ends were trimmed by 5 bases and 4 bases, with 14 bases remaining between them. This CDR3 has 15 amino acids. CDR3 sequence reads: CASSPRAGLNEKLFF. The CDR3 DNA reads TGTGCCAGCAGCCCTAGGGCAGGACTTAATGAAAAACTGTTTTTT.

The chain joins TRBV15 to TRBJ1-1; D remains ambiguous. V was trimmed by 2 bases and J by 1 base, leaving 11 bases between them. Germline V gives CDR1 LNHNV, CDR2 YYDKDF (reference sequence). The CDR3 runs to 15 residues. The CDR3 loop is CATSRITAGNTEAFF. As DNA, the CDR3 is TGTGCCACCAGCAGAATAACAGCAGGGAACACTGAAGCTTTCTTT.

The rearrangement uses TRBV28 and TRBJ1-1; 10 positions agree with TRBD1. CDR1 and CDR2 from the germline V gene are MDHEN and SYDVKM. J lost 1 base, V lost 5 bases, and 4 bases had no gene match. The CDR3 sequence is 15 residues long. Here the CDR3 reads CASSLRQGANTEAFF. CDR3 coding DNA: TGTGCCAGCAGTCTAAGACAGGGGGCGAACACTGAAGCTTTCTTT.

This sequence joins TRBV11-2 and TRBJ1-5; maybe TRBD1 (5 bases). V shed 5 bases and J shed 0 bases, with 11 bases lying between them. The CDR3 loop spans 15 amino acids. Germline V gives CDR1 SGHAT, CDR2 FQNNGV. CDR3 DNA: TGTGCCAGCAGCCCGGGGGGGAATAGCAATCAGCCCCAGCATTTT. It translates to CASSPGGNSNQPQHF. Together with reference TRBV11-2 and TRBJ1-5, the CDR3 gives the full variable domain: EAGVAQSPRYKIIEKRQSVAFWCNPISGHATLYWYQQILGQGPKLLIQFQNNGVVDDSQLPKDRFSAERLKGVDSTLKIQPAKLEDSAVYLCASSPGGNSNQPQHFGDGTRLSIL.

This clone has a handful of counts. The chain recombines TRBV15 with TRBJ2-3; 11 nucleotides line up with TRBD1. This CDR3 is 16 amino acids long. The V segment lost 4 bases and the J segment 4 bases; nucleotides outside the gene matches: 7. Looked up from germline, CDR1 is LNHNV and CDR2 is YYDKDF (reference sequence). The chain's CDR3 is CATSKGRGQGADTQYF. The CDR3 bases are TGTGCCACCAGCAAAGGGAGGGGACAGGGGGCAGATACGCAGTATTTT.